This T cell receptor (beta chain) was captured by sequencing in a study of OX40 agonist ivuxolimab in advanced cancers. A note on the overall study: Ivuxolimab was a fully human IgG2 agonistic monoclonal antibody targeting the costimulatory receptor OX40 (CD134). The paper covers the monotherapy dose-escalation part of the phase I ivuxolimab trial, which included N ≈ 57 patients. Prior anti-PD-1, anti-PD-L1 or anti-CTLA-4 therapy was permitted, and about two fifths of dose-escalation patients had received checkpoint inhibitors. Partial responses occurred in three dose-escalation patients: two with cutaneous melanoma and one with hepatocellular carcinoma. Peripheral TCRbeta sequencing aimed to test whether ivuxolimab altered TCR sequence diversity and caused clonal T-cell expansion. In the dose-escalation cohort, 82.7% of patients were male, and the mean age was roughly 60 years, with a range of about 23 to 90. Intravenous ivuxolimab was administered to patients every 2 weeks at six dose levels: 0.01, 0.1, 0.3, 1.5, 3 and 10 mg/kg. Of the roughly 51 patients in dose escalation, about 19 had hepatocellular carcinoma, about 15 had melanoma, 9 had renal cell carcinoma and 9 had head and neck cancer. The full study reports these points: After ivuxolimab, more expanded clones were found on average in CD8+ T cells than in CD4+ T cells. The antigen specificity of the clonally expanded peripheral T cells was not determined. Clonal expansion of both CD4+ and CD8+ blood T cells was observed from baseline to week 6 at doses 0.1 to 3.0 mg/kg. Low levels of normalized T-cell clonal expansion were also seen in some nonresponding patients. In the 0.1-3.0 mg/kg groups, partial responders were among the patients with the lowest normalized peripheral clonal expansion, particularly in CD8+ T cells.

For CDR1 and CDR2, the germline V gene lists SGDLS and YYNGEE. Inclusive of the bounding cysteine and phenylalanine, the CDR3 is 14 residues long. Kept here is only the CDR3 DNA, which spans 42 bases and is read in frame from base 1. Between the V and J ends, shortened by 4 bases and 1 base respectively, the junction contains 10 bases. The trial excluded patients who had a history of autoimmune disease or who were on systemic immunosuppression. In every dose cohort, peripheral blood was drawn for TCR sequencing at baseline, cycle 4 day 1, and cycle 7 day 1. The samples were taken from a phase I, first-in-human, multicenter, open-label dose-escalation trial of ivuxolimab. The trial enrolled adults with locally advanced or metastatic head and neck squamous cell, hepatocellular, melanoma or renal cell carcinoma. Before TCR sequencing, CD4+ T cells and CD8+ T cells from peripheral blood were sorted into separate populations.

In the case of this clone: Its antigen specificity is not known. No base quality values were provided; no much bigger clone lies one nucleotide off.

To sequence the TCRbeta CDR3 region, genomic DNA was isolated from the sorted cells. The immunoSEQ Assay was used to sequence the TCRbeta CDR3 regions. Sourced from immuneACCESS, this table was stored by TCRdb with only in-frame sequences that have V and J called. A share of the clones is absent; for the studies checked, an unresolved V gene accounts for under half, and the remainder has no known explanation. The sample yields about 45,000 clones; around 92% were counted once. The top ten clonotypes cover about 16% of the sample. This material consisted of CD4+ or CD8+ T cells sorted from blood, taken in a trial of the OX40 agonist ivuxolimab. The clonotype originates from an adult with an advanced solid tumor such as melanoma, head and neck, liver or kidney cancer. Here the chain combines TRBV9 and TRBJ2-3; TRBD1 could be the D gene, as 5 bases match. The DNA sequence is TGTGCCAGCAGCCCCCAAGGGGGCACAGATACGCAGTATTTT. Its translation is CASSPQGGTDTQYF.